The sequence of this T cell receptor (beta chain) was determined in a study of T cells after yellow fever vaccination. V lost 6 bases and J lost 5, with 16 bases in between. CDR1 and CDR2 (germline): MNHEY, SMNVEV (reference sequence). CDR3 length: 14 amino acids. This clonotype has more than one count but fewer than ten. In TCRdb, the 5' RACE reads were re-called with MiXCR into one record per CDR3 protein. The data show 500,000 to 650,000 distinct CDR3 sequences, with roughly an eighth seen just once and just under 15% held by the top ten. V is TRBV27 and J is TRBJ1-2; TRBD1 might be the D (5 bases). The input for sequencing was PBMCs, taken on the day of the yellow fever booster vaccination. The receptor was isolated from a man aged 30-40 years who received the YFV17D yellow fever vaccine. The CDR3 DNA is TGTGCCAGCAGCCTGAGGGGTTCCGGATATGGCTACACCTTC. Its protein product is CASSLRGSGYGYTF.